This T cell receptor (beta chain) was obtained from a study of T cell repertoires in cytomegalovirus infection. With respect to this clonotype: No antigen is known for it.

Using its own MiXCR run on the reads, TCRdb lists one record per CDR3 protein. The table records around 540,000 distinct CDR3 sequences, around 35% of them present only once. V trimming: 5 bases; J trimming: 3 bases; junction bases outside the gene matches: 13. There are 16 residues in the CDR3. The origin of this receptor is a human donor in good health (CMV status not recorded). Some clones in this sample may be carry-over from other donors' samples. V usage is TRBV12-3 or TRBV12-4 and J usage is TRBJ2-7; 7 bases map to TRBD1. The source material was cultured PBMCs, sampled from culture after CMV antigen stimulation. In nucleotides, the CDR3 is TGTGCCAGCAGTCAAAGTCGACAGGGAAGGCACTACGAGCAGTACTTC. It codes for CASSQSRQGRHYEQYF.